This T cell receptor beta chain emerged from a study of shared clonotypes between healthy human individuals. Terminally differentiated effector memory CD45RA+ cells were left out of the naive CD8 fraction, which was CD45RO-negative and positively selected for CCR7. General observations from the study: How much donors shared clonotypes was expected to be affected by sequencing depth. The study sampled only blood, and tissue repertoires likely differ.

Template for every sorted-subset replicate PCR totaled roughly 210 ng DNA, approximately 30,000 T cell genomes. Only in-frame clones appear in the TCRdb table, and some are missing; sequencing was by immunoSEQ multiplex PCR. The table lists millions of clones, 90% to 95% of them singletons. In the case of this clone: Its antigen remains unknown.

CDR1 SGHNT and CDR2 YENEEA come from the germline V gene. The CDR3 covers 15 residues. With 3 bases clipped from V and 6 bases from J, the junction kept 6 bases outside the gene matches. This sequence was found in a man between 18 and 29 years old in good health. Some clones in this sample may be carry-over from other donors' samples. J is TRBJ2-1 and V is TRBV11-3; TRBD1 aligns across 9 bases. Sequencing used naive CD8+ T cells from PBMCs. The CDR3 reads CASSLEGTGINEQFF. The CDR3 DNA reads TGTGCCAGCAGCTTGGAAGGGACAGGGATCAATGAGCAGTTCTTC.